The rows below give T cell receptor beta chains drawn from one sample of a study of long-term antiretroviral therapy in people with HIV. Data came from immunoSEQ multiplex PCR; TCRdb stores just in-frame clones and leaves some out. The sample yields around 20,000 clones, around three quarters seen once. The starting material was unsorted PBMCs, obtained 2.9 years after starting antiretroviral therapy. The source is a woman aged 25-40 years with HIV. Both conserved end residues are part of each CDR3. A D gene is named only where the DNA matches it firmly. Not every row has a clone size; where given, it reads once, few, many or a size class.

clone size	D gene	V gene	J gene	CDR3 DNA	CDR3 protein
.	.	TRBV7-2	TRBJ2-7	TGTGCCAGCAGCTTAACGACAGGTCGCTCCTACGAGCAGTACTTC	CASSLTTGRSYEQYF
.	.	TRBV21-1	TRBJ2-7	TGTGCCAGCAGCAAACCGGGGACAGCCTACGAGCAGTACTTC	CASSKPGTAYEQYF
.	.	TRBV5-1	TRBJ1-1	TGCGCCAGCAGCCCCCCAGGGGTTCGAACTGAAGCTTTCTTT	CASSPPGVRTEAFF
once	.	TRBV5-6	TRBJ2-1	TGTGCCAGCAGCTTGGCGTCGGGGGGCCCCATTTCCTACAATGAGCAGTTCTTC	CASSLASGGPISYNEQFF
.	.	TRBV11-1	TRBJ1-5	TGTGCCAGCAGCTTAAGCCACCCCAATCAGCCCCAGCATTTT	CASSLSHPNQPQHF
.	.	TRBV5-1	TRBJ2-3	TGCGCCAGCAGCTTGTCTCAGAGCACAGATACGCAGTATTTT	CASSLSQSTDTQYF
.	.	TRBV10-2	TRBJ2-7	TGCGCCAGCCGGATGGGGGGGCCATTCTACGAGCAGTACTTC	CASRMGGPFYEQYF
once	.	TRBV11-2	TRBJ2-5	TGTGCCAGCAGCTCTGGGGCTACCGGGGAGACCCAGTACTTC	CASSSGATGETQYF
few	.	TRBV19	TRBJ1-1	TGTGCCAGTAGTACACCGAGGACTGAAGCTTTCTTT	CASSTPRTEAFF
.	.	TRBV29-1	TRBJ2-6	TGCAGCGTAAAAGAGACACCCTCTGGGGCCAACGTCCTGACTTTC	CSVKETPSGANVLTF
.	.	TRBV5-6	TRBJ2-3	TGTGCCAGCAGCCGTCACGGCGGCAGGGGATTCACAGATACGCAGTATTTT	CASSRHGGRGFTDTQYF
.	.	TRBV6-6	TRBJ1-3	TGTGCCAGCAGTATCCCTCCGGGTAACGGAAACACCATATATTTT	CASSIPPGNGNTIYF
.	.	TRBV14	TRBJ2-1	TGTGCCAGCAGCCTCCCAGGCGTCCGGAGGGATGAGCAGTTCTTC	CASSLPGVRRDEQFF
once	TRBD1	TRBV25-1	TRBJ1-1	TGTGCCAGCAGTGAAGATTGGACAGGGAACACTGAAGCTTTCTTT	CASSEDWTGNTEAFF
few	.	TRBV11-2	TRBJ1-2	TGTGCCAGCAGCTTAGATCCAGGGGCCGCCGAACGCTTC	CASSLDPGAAERF
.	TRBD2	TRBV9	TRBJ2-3	TGTGCCAGCAGCGTAGAGGAGCTAGCGGGGGACACAGATACGCAGTATTTT	CASSVEELAGDTDTQYF
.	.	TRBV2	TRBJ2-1	TGTGCCAGCAGTGCTATAGAATTGGAGCAGTTCTTC	CASSAIELEQFF
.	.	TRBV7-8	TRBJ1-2	TGTGCCAGCAGCCGGACCGCAAAGGATAACTATGGCTACACCTTC	CASSRTAKDNYGYTF
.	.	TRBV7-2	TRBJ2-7	TGTGCCAGCAGCTTAGGGGCATGGGTGGCAGGGGCATCTGGGGAGCAGTACTTC	CASSLGAWVAGASGEQYF
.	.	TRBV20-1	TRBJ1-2	TGCAGTGCTAAAGGGGATTATGGCTACACCTTC	CSAKGDYGYTF
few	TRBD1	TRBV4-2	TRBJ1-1	TGTGCCAGCAGCCCCCACAGGGGTCAATCCGATTACACTGAAGCTTTCTTT	CASSPHRGQSDYTEAFF
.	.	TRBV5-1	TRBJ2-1	TGCGCCAGCAGCTCCAACCTACCGGGACACCGGAACAATGAGCAGTTCTTC	CASSSNLPGHRNNEQFF
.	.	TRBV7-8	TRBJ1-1	TGTGCCAGCATCCCCGGAGGCGGAGGAGAGAACACTGAAGCTTTCTTT	CASIPGGGGENTEAFF
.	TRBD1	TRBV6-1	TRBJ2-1	TGTGCCAGCAGCGGACAGGTGCCCTTATTCTTGGAGCAGTTCTTC	CASSGQVPLFLEQFF